Below, 13 T cell receptor beta chains from the same sample are listed, as sequenced in a study of T cell responses to AZD1222 COVID-19 vaccine. TCRdb's table, derived via immunoSEQ multiplex PCR, lists solely in-frame clones and lacks some. This table holds some 140,000 clones, 85% to 95% found once. The sequencing here drew on peripheral blood, taken 28 days after the second AZD1222 dose. All receptors derive from an adult who received the AZD1222 COVID-19 vaccine.

This rearrangement joins TRBV24-1 to TRBJ2-3; 9 nucleotides line up with TRBD1. Germline-derived CDR1 and CDR2 are KGHDR and SFDVKD. This CDR3 region has 15 residues. The V and J ends lost 6 bases and 2 bases, in that order; junction bases with no gene match: 5. CDR3 DNA sequence: TGTGCCACCAGTCCGGGACAGGGTCCCACAGATACGCAGTATTTT. Amino acids: CATSPGQGPTDTQYF.

The CDR3 DNA is TGCGCCAGCAGCTTGGGACAGAAAGAGACCCAGTACTTC. Translated, it gives CASSLGQKETQYF. The chain carries TRBV5-1 and TRBJ2-5; possible D gene TRBD1, 5 bases. The CDR3 runs to 13 residues. CDR1 and CDR2 (germline): SGHRS, YFSETQ. Trimming cost V 0 bases and J 3 bases, with 6 bases left between them.

This chain uses TRBV30 with TRBJ1-6, with D tentatively TRBD1 (6 bases). V lost 1 base to trimming and J lost 7 bases, with 11 bases between them. Looked up from germline, CDR1 is GTSNPN and CDR2 is SVGIG (reference sequence). The CDR3 contains 14 residues. In DNA form, the CDR3 reads TGTGCCTGGAGTGAGGGACACCAGAATTCACCCCTCCACTTT. Translation: CAWSEGHQNSPLHF. Full variable domain (outside the CDR3, taken from reference TRBV30 and TRBJ1-6): SQTIHQWPATLVQPVGSPLSLECTVEGTSNPNLYWYRQAAGRGLQLLFYSVGIGQISSEVPQNLSASRPQDRQFILSSKKLLLSDSGFYLCAWSEGHQNSPLHFGNGTRLTVT.

This rearrangement joins TRBV19 to TRBJ1-1; no clear D. The germline V gene encodes CDR1 LNHDA and CDR2 SQIVND (reference sequence). The CDR3 runs to 14 residues. With 1 base removed from V and 1 base from J, the gap between germline ends came to 7 bases. The CDR3 is CASSIAGPNTEAFF. CDR3 coding DNA: TGTGCCAGTAGTATAGCCGGACCGAACACTGAAGCTTTCTTT.

The genes are TRBV7-9 and TRBJ2-5; a weak D match, TRBD2 (7 bases). The CDR3 is 13 amino acids. Trimming left V 7 bases short and J 4 bases short, with 13 bases between. Per the germline V gene, CDR1 is SEHNR and CDR2 is FQNEAQ (reference sequence). CDR3 nucleotide sequence: TGTGCCAGCACCCGGGGGGCGGTAGAGACCCAGTACTTC. Its translation is CASTRGAVETQYF.

The chain links TRBV7-2 to TRBJ2-5; 9 bases agree with TRBD2. The CDR3 is made up of 15 amino acids. V lost 3 bases, J lost 5 bases, and 7 bases stayed unmatched. CDR1 and CDR2 from the germline V gene are SGHTA and FQGNSA. CDR3 DNA sequence: TGTGCCAGCAGCTTTAGGCGGGGGGGCTGGGAGACCCAGTACTTC. Its protein is CASSFRRGGWETQYF.

The chain couples TRBV6-5 to TRBJ2-2, with D unresolved. CDR3 length: 13 residues. The V end was cut by 5 bases, the J end by 7 bases, with 11 bases between. Germline CDR1 is MNHEY and CDR2 is SVGAGI. The CDR3 bases are TGTGCCAGCAGTACCGAGGAGAACGGGGAGCTGTTTTTT. This sequence encodes CASSTEENGELFF.

The chain has TRBV2 and TRBJ2-3; TRBD2 aligns across 7 bases. CDR1 and CDR2 from the germline V gene are SNHLY and FYNNEI. Trimming cost V 4 bases and J 2 bases; bases outside gene matches: 6. This CDR3 comprises 15 residues. CDR3 residues: CASSARGGTTDTQYF. The CDR3 nucleotides read TGTGCCAGCAGTGCCCGCGGGGGAACCACAGATACGCAGTATTTT.

The genes are TRBV5-1 and TRBJ2-6; weak D call: TRBD2 (5 bases). Germline-derived CDR1 and CDR2 are SGHRS and YFSETQ. This CDR3 contains 17 residues. The V gene lost 1 base and the J gene lost 3 bases, with 14 bases spanning the gap. This chain's CDR3 is CASSLLMSGVGANVLTF. CDR3 nucleotide sequence: TGCGCCAGCAGCTTGCTGATGAGCGGAGTTGGGGCCAACGTCCTGACTTTC.

The chain recombines TRBV7-3 with TRBJ1-1, with 9 bases identical to TRBD1. The CDR3 extends over 15 amino acids. V trimming: 2 bases; J trimming: 0 bases; junction bases outside the gene matches: 1. Looked up from germline, CDR1 is SGHTA and CDR2 is FQGTGA. As DNA, the CDR3 is TGTGCCAGCAGCTTAGGGACAGGGATGAACACTGAAGCTTTCTTT. Its protein is CASSLGTGMNTEAFF.

This chain links TRBV4-2 with TRBJ1-1; TRBD1 aligns across 7 bases. V lost 4 bases to trimming and J lost 1 base; unmatched junction nucleotides: 6. The germline V gene has CDR1 LGHNA and CDR2 YNFKEQ. The CDR3 is made up of 15 amino acids. The CDR3 reads CASSLEGQSNTEAFF. CDR3 DNA sequence: TGTGCCAGCAGCCTAGAGGGACAGTCGAACACTGAAGCTTTCTTT.

The V and J genes are TRBV28 and TRBJ1-3, with 8 bases matching TRBD1. CDR1 is MDHEN and CDR2 is SYDVKM in the germline V gene. V trimming: 4 bases; J trimming: 0 bases; junction bases outside the gene matches: 5. The CDR3 spans 16 residues. The CDR3 region has the DNA TGTGCCAGCAGTTCCCCAGGGGGCTTCTCTGGAAACACCATATATTTT. This sequence encodes CASSSPGGFSGNTIYF.

The chain employs TRBV19 and TRBJ2-2, with D possibly called TRBD1 or TRBD2 (6 bases each). The CDR3 length is 15 residues. Trimming left V 7 bases short and J 3 bases short, with 15 bases between. Per the germline V gene, CDR1 is LNHDA and CDR2 is SQIVND (reference sequence). CDR3 bases: TGTGCCAGTACAAAGGGGGACTGGGACACCGGGGAGCTGTTTTTT. It encodes CASTKGDWDTGELFF.